The present entry profiles one TCR beta chain with its context. This sample was included in a study of blood T cell repertoires in COVID-19. About the research overall: Sites across the United States, Italy and Spain contributed samples from acute and convalescent COVID-19.

V was clipped by 0 bases and J by 1 base, with 9 bases between them. CDR1 is WNHNN and CDR2 is SYGVQD in the germline V gene (reference sequence). The CDR3 spans 15 residues. Authors' processing steps: The assay estimated nucleated cells by amplifying reference gene primers. TCRdb keeps only in-frame clones here, not all; method: immunoSEQ multiplex PCR. That table is the source of V, J and clone size, and D and trimming were worked out from the DNA. The sample records tens of thousands of clones, approximately 83% being singletons. The V call is TRBV10-1, the J call TRBJ1-1; tentatively, D is TRBD1 (6 bases). The TCR was taken from a man in his sixties or seventies with acute or convalescent COVID-19. The sample comprised peripheral blood. The CDR3 region is CASSESGRGNTEAFF. DNA of the CDR3: TGCGCCAGCAGTGAGTCTGGCAGGGGGAACACTGAAGCTTTCTTT.